This T cell receptor (beta chain) was recovered during a study of blood T cells in healthy people across ages. Findings and limits, study-wide: The unknown donor CMV status may have confounded expanded clonotype changes. The recorded TCR beta diversity per million T cells decreased in a roughly linear manner with age.

For the second PCR, which ran for 7 to 11 cycles, a sample-barcoded 5' primer and a J-beta primer mix were used. MiXCR, applied by TCRdb to the 5' RACE reads, yields one record per CDR3 protein. This table holds under 1,000,000 distinct CDR3 sequences, less than 60% found once. As to this clonotype: What it recognizes is unknown.

Healthy Russian Caucasian donors spanned ages about 6 to 100 years. The CDR3 is made up of 16 amino acids. In germline, CDR1 is LNHNV, CDR2 YYDKDF (reference sequence). J lost 4 bases, V lost 4 bases, and 8 bases had no gene match. This clonotype was sampled from a man aged 80 or over in good health. Input material: blood. The rearrangement links TRBV15 to TRBJ2-1; TRBD2 matches 9 bases. CDR3 residues: CATSIGTSRPYNEQFF. The CDR3 DNA reads TGTGCCACCAGCATCGGGACTAGCAGACCATACAATGAGCAGTTCTTC.